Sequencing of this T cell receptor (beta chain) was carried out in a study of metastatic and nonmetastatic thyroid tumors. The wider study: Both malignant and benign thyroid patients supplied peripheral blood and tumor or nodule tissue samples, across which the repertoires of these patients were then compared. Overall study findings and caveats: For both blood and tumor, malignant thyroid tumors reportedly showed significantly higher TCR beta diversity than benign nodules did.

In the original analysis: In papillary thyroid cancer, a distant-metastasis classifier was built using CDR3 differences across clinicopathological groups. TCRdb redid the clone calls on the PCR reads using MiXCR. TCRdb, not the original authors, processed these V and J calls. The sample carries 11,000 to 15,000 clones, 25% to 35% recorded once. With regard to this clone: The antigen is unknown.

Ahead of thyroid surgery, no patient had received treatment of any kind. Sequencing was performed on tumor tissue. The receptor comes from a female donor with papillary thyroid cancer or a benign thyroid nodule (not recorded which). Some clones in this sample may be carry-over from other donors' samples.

This CDR3 reads CSARVVVAGIEETQYF. The DNA of the CDR3 is TGCAGTGCTAGAGTGGTGGTTGCCGGGATAGAAGAGACCCAGTACTTC. This chain links TRBV20-1 with TRBJ2-5; possible D gene TRBD2, 5 bases. The CDR3 spans 16 residues. Per germline, CDR1 DFQATT and CDR2 SNEGSKA (reference sequence). V was trimmed by 1 base and J by 3 bases, leaving 18 bases between them.